This TCR beta chain was obtained from a study of CD8+CD57+ T cells in acquired aplastic anemia. At the level of the study: DNA from sorted CD4+ and CD8+ cells averaged around 3.5 ug. Study findings and constraints: Patients shared around 30 CD8+ CDR3 sequences with controls. Patients versus controls showed no significant CD8+ Simpson's diversity difference.

Turning to this clonotype: What it binds is unknown.

There are 15 residues in the CDR3. CDR1 LNHNV and CDR2 YYDKDF come from the germline V gene (reference sequence). Deletions cut 0 bases from V and 2 bases from J, with 11 bases between. Patients picked for sequencing had shown CD8+CD57+ cell expansion detected by flow cytometry. CDR3 and TCR beta VDJ profiling relied on a genomic DNA template. TCRdb re-derived calls from the reads in MiXCR, one entry per CDR3 protein. The sample lists about 180,000 distinct CDR3 sequences, about 60% occurring once. Source material: sorted CD4+, CD8+, or CD8+CD57+ T cells (not recorded which) from PBMCs. The TCR originated in a human donor with aplastic anemia. The rearrangement uses TRBV15 and TRBJ2-7; weak D call: TRBD1 (5 bases). The DNA of the CDR3 is TGTGCCACCAGCAGAGAAGGGGTCGAAGCCTACGAGCAGTACTTC. Translation gives CATSREGVEAYEQYF.